This T cell receptor beta chain is drawn from a study of T-cell memory formation after mild COVID-19. V was cut by 3 bases and J by 12 bases, with 9 bases left in between. CDR3 length: 11 amino acids. The V gene's germline CDR1 is SGHDN and CDR2 FVKESK. Each CDR3 protein is one row after TCRdb ran MiXCR on the 5' RACE reads. Among 140,000 to 150,000 distinct CDR3 sequences, 20% to 25% were seen once, and the ten largest hold around a quarter. The clonotype originates from an adult woman who had mild COVID-19 (a few samples of this study predate the infection). Cell type and time point are not known. The chain uses TRBV14 and TRBJ2-1; D remains unclear. Sequencing was carried out using PBMCs or a T cell subset sorted from them (not recorded which). The CDR3 reads CASSQARGQFF. Written as DNA, the CDR3 is TGTGCCAGCAGCCAGGCCCGTGGGCAGTTCTTC. Full variable domain (remainder filled in from reference TRBV14 and TRBJ2-1): EAGVTQFPSHSVIEKGQTVTLRCDPISGHDNLYWYRRVMGKEIKFLLHFVKESKQDESGMPNNRFLAERTGGTYSTLKVQPAELEDSGVYFCASSQARGQFFGPGTRLTVL.